The T cell receptor beta chain described here comes from a study of blood T cell repertoires in COVID-19. Those enrolled in Seattle joined during active infection and were followed longitudinally afterward. Germline V CDR1 and CDR2: SGHVS, FNYEAQ. The CDR3 spans 19 residues. Trimming stripped 1 base from V and 0 bases from J, with 19 bases between. This clone occurred a few times. Per the study methods: Quantification of nucleated cells was approximated via reference gene primer amplification. TCRdb keeps only in-frame clones here, not all; method: immunoSEQ multiplex PCR. Clonal size and the V and J genes are those of that table, whereas D and trimming came from the DNA. The top ten clones hold roughly 8% of a sample with roughly 140,000 clones, approximately 85% of them seen once.

This clonotype was obtained from a woman aged 55-69 years with COVID-19, enrolled during active disease. The sequenced sample was peripheral blood. The V and J genes are TRBV7-6 and TRBJ2-1, with a weak D call TRBD1 (5 bases). CDR3 sequence: CASSLDRRVGPSSYNEQFF. As DNA, the CDR3 is TGTGCCAGCAGCTTAGACCGCAGGGTCGGCCCCAGCTCCTACAATGAGCAGTTCTTC.